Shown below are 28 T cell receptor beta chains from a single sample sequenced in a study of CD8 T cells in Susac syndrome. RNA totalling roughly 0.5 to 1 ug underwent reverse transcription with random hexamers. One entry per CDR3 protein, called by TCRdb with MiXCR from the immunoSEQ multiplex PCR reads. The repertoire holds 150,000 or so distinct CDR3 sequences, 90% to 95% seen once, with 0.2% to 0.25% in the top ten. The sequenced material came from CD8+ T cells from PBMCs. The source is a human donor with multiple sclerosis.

CDR3 bases: TGCGCCAGCAGCCAAGAACGGGGTTACCAGCCCCAGCATTTT. This encodes CASSQERGYQPQHF. The chain has TRBV4-3 and TRBJ1-5; D is unresolved. Trimming removed 0 bases from V and 7 bases from J, with 10 bases in between. The CDR3 has 14 amino acids. Germline V gene sequence: CDR1 LGHNA, CDR2 YSLEER.

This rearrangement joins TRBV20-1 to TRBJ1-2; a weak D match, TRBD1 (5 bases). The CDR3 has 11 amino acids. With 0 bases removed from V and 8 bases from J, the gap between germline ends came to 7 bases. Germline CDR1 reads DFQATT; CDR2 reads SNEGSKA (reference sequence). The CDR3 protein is CSARDRAGYTF. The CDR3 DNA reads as TGCAGTGCTAGAGACAGGGCCGGCTACACCTTC.

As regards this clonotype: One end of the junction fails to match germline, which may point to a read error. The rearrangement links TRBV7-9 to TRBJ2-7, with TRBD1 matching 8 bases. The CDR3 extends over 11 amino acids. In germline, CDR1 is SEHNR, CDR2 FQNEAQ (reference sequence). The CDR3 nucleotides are TGTGCCAGCAGCACCGGACAGGGTTGGGTCTTC. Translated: CASSTGQGWVF.

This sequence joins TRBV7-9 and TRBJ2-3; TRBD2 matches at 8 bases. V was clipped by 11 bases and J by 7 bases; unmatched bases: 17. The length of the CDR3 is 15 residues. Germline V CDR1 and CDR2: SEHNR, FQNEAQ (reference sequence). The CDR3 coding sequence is TGTGCCCTCCCGGGTAGCGGGGTTCCAGCGTATACGCAGTATTTT. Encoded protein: CALPGSGVPAYTQYF.

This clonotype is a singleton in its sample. This CDR3 reads CASSPSRGDRDYGYTF. The DNA for the CDR3 is TGTGCCAGCAGCCCCAGCCGGGGGGACAGGGACTATGGCTACACCTTC. The chain recombines TRBV3-1 with TRBJ1-2, with TRBD1 matching over 9 bases. The CDR3 loop spans 16 amino acids. CDR1 is LGHDT, CDR2 YNNKEL, per germline (reference sequence). J was trimmed by 3 bases and V by 4 bases; bases with no gene match: 9.

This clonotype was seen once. CDR3 in DNA: TGTGCCAGCACCCTCGGGCCCGCCTTCGGGCAGTACTTC. It yields the protein CASTLGPAFGQYF. This sequence joins TRBV6-2 or TRBV6-3 and TRBJ2-7; D ambiguous. This CDR3 region has 13 residues. CDR1 and CDR2 from the germline V gene are MNHEY and SVGEGT. V was pared by 7 bases and J by 9 bases, with 19 bases between.

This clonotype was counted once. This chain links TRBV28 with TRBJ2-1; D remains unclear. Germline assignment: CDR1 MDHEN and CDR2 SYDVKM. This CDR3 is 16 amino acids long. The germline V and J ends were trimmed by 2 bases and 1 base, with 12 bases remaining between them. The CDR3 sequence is CASSLGIGISYNEQFF. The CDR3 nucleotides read TGTGCCAGCAGTTTAGGTATTGGGATTTCCTACAATGAGCAGTTCTTC.

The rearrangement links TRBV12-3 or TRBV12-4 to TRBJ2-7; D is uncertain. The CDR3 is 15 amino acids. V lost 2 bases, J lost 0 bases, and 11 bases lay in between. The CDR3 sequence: CASSLSGRSSYEQYF. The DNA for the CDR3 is TGTGCCAGCAGTTTATCGGGCAGGAGCTCCTACGAGCAGTACTTC.

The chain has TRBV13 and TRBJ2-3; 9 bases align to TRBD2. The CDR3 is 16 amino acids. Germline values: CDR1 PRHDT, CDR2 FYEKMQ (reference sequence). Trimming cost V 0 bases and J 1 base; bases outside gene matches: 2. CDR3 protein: CASSLGGGGGTDTQYF. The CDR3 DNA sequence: TGTGCCAGCAGCTTAGGCGGCGGGGGGGGCACAGATACGCAGTATTTT.

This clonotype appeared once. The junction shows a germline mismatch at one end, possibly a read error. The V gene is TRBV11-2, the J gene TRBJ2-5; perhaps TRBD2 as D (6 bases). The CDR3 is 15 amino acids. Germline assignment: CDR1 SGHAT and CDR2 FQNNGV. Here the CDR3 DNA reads TGTGCCAGCAGCTTAAATTGGGGGGAAGGAGAAGTTTCGCACTTC. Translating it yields CASSLNWGEGEVSHF.

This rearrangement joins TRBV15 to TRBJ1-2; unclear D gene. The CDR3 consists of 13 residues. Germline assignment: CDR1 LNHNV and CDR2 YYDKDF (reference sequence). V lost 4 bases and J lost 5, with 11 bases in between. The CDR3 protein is CATSTSPGYGYTF. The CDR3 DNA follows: TGTGCCACCAGCACTTCCCCCGGGTATGGCTACACCTTC.

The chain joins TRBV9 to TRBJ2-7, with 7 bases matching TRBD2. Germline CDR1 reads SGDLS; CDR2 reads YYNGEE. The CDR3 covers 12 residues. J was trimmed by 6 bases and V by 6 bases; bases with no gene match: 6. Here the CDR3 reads CASNGGGSEQYF. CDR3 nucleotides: TGTGCCAGCAACGGCGGGGGAAGCGAGCAGTACTTC.

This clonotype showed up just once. CDR3: CAWSPQGQGFRYEQYF. In nucleotides, the CDR3 is TGTGCCTGGAGTCCCCAGGGACAGGGGTTTCGGTACGAGCAGTACTTC. The gene calls are TRBV30 and TRBJ2-7; 10 nucleotides match TRBD1. The CDR3 sequence is 16 residues long. V was clipped by 2 bases and J by 4 bases; unmatched bases: 11. Looked up from germline, CDR1 is GTSNPN and CDR2 is SVGIG (reference sequence).

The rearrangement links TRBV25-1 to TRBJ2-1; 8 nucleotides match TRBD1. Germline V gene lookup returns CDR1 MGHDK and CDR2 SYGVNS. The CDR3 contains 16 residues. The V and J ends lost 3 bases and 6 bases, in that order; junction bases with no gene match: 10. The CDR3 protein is CASSDLRGPSSNEQFF. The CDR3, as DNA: TGTGCCAGCAGTGACCTCAGGGGGCCGTCCAGCAATGAGCAGTTCTTC.

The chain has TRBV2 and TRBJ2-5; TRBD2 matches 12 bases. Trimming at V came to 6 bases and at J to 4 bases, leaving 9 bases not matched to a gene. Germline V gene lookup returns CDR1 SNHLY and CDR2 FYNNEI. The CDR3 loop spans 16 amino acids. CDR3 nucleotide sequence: TGTGCCAGCAGATTTTGGACTAGCGGGGCTCTAGAGACCCAGTACTTC. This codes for CASRFWTSGALETQYF.

CDR3: CASSLGQEDYEQYF. For the CDR3, the DNA is TGTGCCAGCAGTCTGGGACAGGAGGACTACGAGCAGTACTTC. V is TRBV12-3 or TRBV12-4 and J is TRBJ2-7, with 8 bases fitting TRBD1. The CDR3 extends over 14 amino acids. The V and J ends lost 5 bases and 3 bases, in that order; junction bases with no gene match: 6.

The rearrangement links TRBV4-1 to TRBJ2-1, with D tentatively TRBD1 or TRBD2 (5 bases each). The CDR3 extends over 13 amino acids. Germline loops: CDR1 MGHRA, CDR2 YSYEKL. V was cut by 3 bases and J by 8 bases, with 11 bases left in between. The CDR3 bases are TGCGCCAGCAGCCAGAGGGGCCCCGATGAGCAGTTCTTC. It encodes CASSQRGPDEQFF.

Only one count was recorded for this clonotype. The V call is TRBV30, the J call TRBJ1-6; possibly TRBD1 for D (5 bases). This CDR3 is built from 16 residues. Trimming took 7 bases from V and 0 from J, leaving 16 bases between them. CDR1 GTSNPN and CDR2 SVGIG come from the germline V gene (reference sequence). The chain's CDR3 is CALTRGLSSYNSPLHF. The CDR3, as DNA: TGTGCCTTGACCCGGGGCCTTAGCTCCTATAATTCACCCCTCCACTTT.

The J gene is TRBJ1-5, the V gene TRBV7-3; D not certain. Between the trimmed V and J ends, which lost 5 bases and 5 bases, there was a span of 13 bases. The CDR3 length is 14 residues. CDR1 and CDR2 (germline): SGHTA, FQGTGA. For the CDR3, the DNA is TGTGCCAGCAGCCCCACGGGGTCGGATCAGCCCCAGCATTTT. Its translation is CASSPTGSDQPQHF. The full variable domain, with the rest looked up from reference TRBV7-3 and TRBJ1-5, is GAGVSQTPSNKVTEKGKYVELRCDPISGHTALYWYRQSLGQGPEFLIYFQGTGAADDSGLPNDRFFAVRPEGSVSTLKIQRTERGDSAVYLCASSPTGSDQPQHFGDGTRLSIL.

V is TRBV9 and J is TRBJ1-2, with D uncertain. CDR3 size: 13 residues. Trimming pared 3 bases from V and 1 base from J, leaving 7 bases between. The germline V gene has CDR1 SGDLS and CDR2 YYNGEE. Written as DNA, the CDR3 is TGTGCCAGCAGCGGATATGTTAACTATGGCTACACCTTC. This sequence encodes CASSGYVNYGYTF.

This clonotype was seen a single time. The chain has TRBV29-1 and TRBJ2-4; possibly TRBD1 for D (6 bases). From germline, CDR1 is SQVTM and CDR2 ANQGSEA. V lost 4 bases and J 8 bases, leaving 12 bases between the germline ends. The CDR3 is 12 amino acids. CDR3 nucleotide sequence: TGCAGCGTTGCAGGGGTTACGGACATTCAGTACTTC. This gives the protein CSVAGVTDIQYF.

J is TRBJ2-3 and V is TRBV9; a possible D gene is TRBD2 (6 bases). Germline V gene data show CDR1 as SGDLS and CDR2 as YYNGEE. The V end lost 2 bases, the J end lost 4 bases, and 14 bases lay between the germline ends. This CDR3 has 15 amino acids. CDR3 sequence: CASSVTRVSSDTQYF. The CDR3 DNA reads TGTGCCAGCAGCGTGACTAGAGTTTCGTCAGATACGCAGTATTTT.

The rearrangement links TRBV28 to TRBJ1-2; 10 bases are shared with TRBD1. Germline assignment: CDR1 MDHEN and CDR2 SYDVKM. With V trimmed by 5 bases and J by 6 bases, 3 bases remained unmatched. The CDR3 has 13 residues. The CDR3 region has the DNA TGTGCCAGCAGTGGGACAGGGGAGGATGGCTACACCTTC. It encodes CASSGTGEDGYTF.

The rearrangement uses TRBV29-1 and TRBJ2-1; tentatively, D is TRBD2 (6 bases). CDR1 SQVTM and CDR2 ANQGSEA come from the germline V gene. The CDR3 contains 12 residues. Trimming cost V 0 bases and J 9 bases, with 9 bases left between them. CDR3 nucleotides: TGCAGCGTTGAAGATCGGGGGACTGAGCAGTTCTTC. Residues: CSVEDRGTEQFF.

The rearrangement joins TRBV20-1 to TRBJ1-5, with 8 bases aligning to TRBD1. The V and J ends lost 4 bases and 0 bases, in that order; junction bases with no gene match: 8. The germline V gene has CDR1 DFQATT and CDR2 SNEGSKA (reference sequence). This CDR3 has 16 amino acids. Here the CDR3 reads CSAIEAGGLSNQPQHF. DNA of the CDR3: TGCAGTGCTATCGAGGCAGGGGGCCTTAGCAATCAGCCCCAGCATTTT.

The CDR3 here is CASSSGTSGGRTKETQYF. The DNA for the CDR3 is TGTGCCAGCAGCAGTGGGACTAGCGGGGGCCGGACGAAAGAGACCCAGTACTTC. This sequence joins TRBV11-2 and TRBJ2-5; 14 bases line up with TRBD2. Germline V CDR1 and CDR2: SGHAT, FQNNGV. The CDR3 loop spans 18 amino acids. With 5 bases clipped from V and 3 bases from J, the junction kept 11 bases outside the gene matches.

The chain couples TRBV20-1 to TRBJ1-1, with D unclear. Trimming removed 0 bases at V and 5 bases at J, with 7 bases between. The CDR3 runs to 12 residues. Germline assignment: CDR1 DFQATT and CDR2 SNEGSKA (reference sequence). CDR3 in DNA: TGCAGTGCTAGAGATGTGGGGACTGAAGCTTTCTTT. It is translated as CSARDVGTEAFF.

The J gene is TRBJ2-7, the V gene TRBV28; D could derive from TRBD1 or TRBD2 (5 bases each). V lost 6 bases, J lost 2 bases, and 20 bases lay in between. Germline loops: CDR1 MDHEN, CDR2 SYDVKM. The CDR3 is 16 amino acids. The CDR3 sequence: CASSLGGSPNAYEQYF. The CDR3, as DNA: TGTGCCAGCAGCCTTGGGGGATCCCCGAACGCCTACGAGCAGTACTTC.